Below are 8 T cell receptor beta chains sequenced from a single sample in a study of T cells of healthy individuals. Each CDR3 protein is one row after TCRdb ran MiXCR on the 5' RACE reads. The sample lists about 41,000 distinct CDR3 sequences; roughly 4.3% were seen once. Source of these receptors: a human donor in good health.

This chain links TRBV12-3 or TRBV12-4 with TRBJ1-5; the D is unclear. The V and J ends lost 5 bases and 9 bases respectively, with 11 bases between them. The CDR3 loop spans 12 amino acids. CDR3 sequence: CASSPTLGPQHF. The CDR3 region has the DNA TGTGCCAGCAGTCCCACCTTGGGGCCCCAGCATTTT.

In its sample, this clonotype was seen many times. V usage is TRBV2 and J usage is TRBJ1-5; D might be TRBD1 (6 bases). The germline V and J ends were trimmed by 8 bases and 0 bases, with 14 bases remaining between them. The CDR3 has 15 residues. Germline CDR1 is SNHLY and CDR2 is FYNNEI. The CDR3 loop is CASEGTPDSNQPQHF. The CDR3 DNA follows: TGTGCCAGCGAAGGGACACCCGATAGCAATCAGCCCCAGCATTTT.

This clonotype occurred many times. The chain uses TRBV7-2 and TRBJ2-6, with D unclear. From germline, CDR1 is SGHTA and CDR2 FQGNSA. CDR3 length: 15 amino acids. Trimming removed 5 bases at V and 4 bases at J, with 12 bases between. The CDR3 protein is CASSINMGGANVLTF. CDR3 in DNA: TGTGCCAGCAGCATCAATATGGGGGGGGCCAACGTCCTGACTTTC.

This clonotype occurred many times. The genes are TRBV10-3 and TRBJ2-3; 11 nucleotides agree with TRBD2. The V and J ends lost 3 bases and 3 bases, in that order; junction bases with no gene match: 8. CDR1 is ENHRY and CDR2 is SYGVKD in the germline V gene. This CDR3 spans 17 amino acids. The CDR3 region has the DNA TGTGCCATCAGTGATATAGCGGGAGGGCCCTCGACAGATACGCAGTATTTT. Translated: CAISDIAGGPSTDTQYF.

The chain carries TRBV5-1 and TRBJ2-7; 7 bases agree with TRBD1. This CDR3 comprises 14 residues. CDR1 is SGHRS, CDR2 YFSETQ, per germline. J lost 2 bases, V lost 6 bases, and 8 bases had no gene match. The CDR3 is CASTRTGATYEQYF. CDR3 DNA: TGCGCCAGCACCCGGACAGGCGCGACCTACGAGCAGTACTTC. Full variable domain (remainder filled in from reference TRBV5-1 and TRBJ2-7): KAGVTQTPRYLIKTRGQQVTLSCSPISGHRSVSWYQQTPGQGLQFLFEYFSETQRNKGNFPGRFSGRQFSNSRSEMNVSTLELGDSALYLCASTRTGATYEQYFGPGTRLTVT.

This clonotype was counted between two and nine times. The V call is TRBV11-3, the J call TRBJ2-2; D perhaps matches TRBD2 (6 bases). The CDR3 consists of 14 residues. Trimming stripped 5 bases from V and 6 bases from J, with 13 bases between. Per the germline V gene, CDR1 is SGHNT and CDR2 is YENEEA. The CDR3 region is CASSPRGLPGELFF. CDR3 nucleotide sequence: TGTGCCAGCAGCCCCCGGGGACTCCCCGGGGAGCTGTTTTTT. Complete variable domain (other parts from reference TRBV11-3 and TRBJ2-2): EAGVVQSPRYKIIEKKQPVAFWCNPISGHNTLYWYLQNLGQGPELLIRYENEEAVDDSQLPKDRFSAERLKGVDSTLKIQPAELGDSAVYLCASSPRGLPGELFFGEGSRLTVL.

This clonotype has a count of ten or more. J is TRBJ1-6 and V is TRBV6-5, with D possibly being TRBD1 (6 bases). CDR3 length: 17 residues. The V gene lost 6 bases and the J gene lost 1 base, with 16 bases spanning the gap. The germline V gene encodes CDR1 MNHEY and CDR2 SVGAGI. The chain's CDR3 is CASSQWTVESYNSPLHF. In nucleotides, the CDR3 is TGTGCCAGCAGCCAATGGACAGTCGAGTCCTATAATTCACCCCTCCACTTT.

This chain connects TRBV25-1 to TRBJ1-2; D gene unclear. The CDR3 consists of 14 residues. The germline CDR1 and CDR2 sequences are MGHDK and SYGVNS. V was pared by 7 bases and J by 4 bases, with 16 bases between. CDR3 residues: CASTYSPGSYGYTF. CDR3 nucleotide sequence: TGTGCCAGCACGTACAGTCCAGGCTCCTATGGCTACACCTTC.